This entry is about one TCR beta chain. This specimen belongs to a study of T cell repertoires in cytomegalovirus infection. One entry per CDR3 protein results from TCRdb running MiXCR on the reads. The data hold fewer than 700,000 distinct CDR3 sequences, with less than 25% observed a single time. Germline V gene data show CDR1 as SGHRS and CDR2 as YFSETQ. V lost 5 bases and J lost 4, with 10 bases in between. CDR3 length equals 13 residues. This chain joins TRBV5-1 and TRBJ2-1; D is undetermined. The sequence came from a human donor in good health (CMV status not recorded). Some clones in this sample may be carry-over from other donors' samples. The sequenced sample was CD8+ T cells from PBMCs. The CDR3 bases are TGCGCCAGCAGGCTGGCCGAGTACAATGAGCAGTTCTTC. The encoded protein is CASRLAEYNEQFF.